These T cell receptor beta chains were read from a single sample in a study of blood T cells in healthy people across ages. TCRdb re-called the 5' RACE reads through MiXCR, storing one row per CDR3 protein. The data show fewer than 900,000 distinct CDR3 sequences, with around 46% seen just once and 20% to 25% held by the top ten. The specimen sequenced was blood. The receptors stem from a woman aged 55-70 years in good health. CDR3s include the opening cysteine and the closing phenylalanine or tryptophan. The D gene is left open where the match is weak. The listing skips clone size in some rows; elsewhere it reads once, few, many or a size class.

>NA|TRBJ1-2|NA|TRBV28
CASSPYRIGGYTF
TGTGCCAGCAGTCCATACAGGATCGGTGGCTACACCTTC
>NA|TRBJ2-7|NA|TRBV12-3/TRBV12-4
CASSFGRDGYEQYF
TGTGCCAGTAGTTTTGGCAGGGATGGTTACGAGCAGTACTTC
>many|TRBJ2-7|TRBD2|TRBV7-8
CASSLVPAGASRQYF
TGTGCCAGCAGCTTAGTCCCAGCGGGGGCTTCTCGGCAGTACTTC
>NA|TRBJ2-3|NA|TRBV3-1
CASNQSTDTQYF
TGTGCCAGCAACCAAAGTACAGATACGCAGTATTTT
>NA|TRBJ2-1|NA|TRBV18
CASSPVGQGGNEQFF
TGTGCCAGCTCACCCGTCGGACAGGGAGGGAATGAGCAGTTCTTC
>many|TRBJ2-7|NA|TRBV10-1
CASSAGPFPYEQYF
TGCGCCAGCAGTGCGGGACCCTTCCCCTACGAGCAGTACTTC
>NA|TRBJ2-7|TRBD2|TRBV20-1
CSARWIAGHYEQYF
TGCAGTGCTAGATGGATAGCGGGGCACTACGAGCAGTACTTC
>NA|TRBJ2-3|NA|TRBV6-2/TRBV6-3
CASAGAGSTDTQYF
TGTGCCAGTGCTGGAGCGGGCAGCACAGATACGCAGTATTTT
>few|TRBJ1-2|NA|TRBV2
CASTTGTNYGYTF
TGTGCCAGCACAACGGGAACTAACTATGGCTACACCTTC
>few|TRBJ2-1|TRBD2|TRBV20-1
CSVRGGSGRPNEQFF
TGCAGTGTCCGAGGTGGGAGCGGGAGGCCCAATGAGCAGTTCTTC
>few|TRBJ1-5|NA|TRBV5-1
CASRAEERMPQHF
TGCGCCAGCAGGGCCGAGGAAAGAATGCCCCAGCATTTT
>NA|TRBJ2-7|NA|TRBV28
CASSSPSEGIDEQYF
TGTGCCAGCAGTTCCCCTTCGGAGGGGATCGACGAGCAGTACTTC
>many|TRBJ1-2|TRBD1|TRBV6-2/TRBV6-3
CASSYSTGDGYTF
TGTGCCAGCAGTTACTCGACAGGGGACGGCTACACCTTC
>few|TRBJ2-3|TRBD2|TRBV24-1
CATSLAGYSTDTQYF
TGTGCCACCAGTCTAGCGGGTTATAGCACAGATACGCAGTATTTT
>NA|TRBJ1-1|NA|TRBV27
CASGQIMNTKAFF
TGTGCCAGCGGACAGATCATGAACACTAAAGCTTTCTTT
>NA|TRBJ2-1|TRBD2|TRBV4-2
CASSQTSGSDNEQFF
TGTGCCAGCAGCCAAACTAGCGGGAGTGATAATGAGCAGTTCTTC
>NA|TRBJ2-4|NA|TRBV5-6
CASSLGRVGSELSNIQYF
TGTGCCAGCAGCTTGGGCCGCGTAGGTAGCGAGTTGAGTAACATTCAGTACTTC
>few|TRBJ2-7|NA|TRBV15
CATRPGRAYEQYF
TGTGCCACCAGACCGGGCAGAGCCTACGAGCAGTACTTC
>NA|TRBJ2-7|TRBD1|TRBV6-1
CASSVFTGGIDEQYF
TGTGCCAGCAGTGTCTTTACAGGGGGCATCGACGAGCAGTACTTC
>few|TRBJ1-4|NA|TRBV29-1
CSVGDLGFAREKLFF
TGCAGCGTTGGGGACCTGGGGTTCGCTCGTGAAAAACTGTTTTTT
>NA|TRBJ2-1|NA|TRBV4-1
CASGRGLQAEQFF
TGCGCCAGTGGCCGGGGGCTACAGGCGGAGCAGTTCTTC
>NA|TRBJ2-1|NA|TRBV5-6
CASSLQEFQAQFF
TGTGCCAGCAGCCTCCAAGAGTTCCAAGCGCAGTTCTTC
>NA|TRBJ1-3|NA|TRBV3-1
CASSQEAAGSSGNTIYF
TGTGCCAGCAGCCAAGAGGCCGCAGGCTCCTCTGGAAACACCATATATTTT
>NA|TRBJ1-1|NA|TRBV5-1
CASSYNPQLMNTEAFF
TGCGCCAGCAGCTACAATCCACAACTCATGAACACTGAAGCTTTCTTT
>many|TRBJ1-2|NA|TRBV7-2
CASSLRHYGYTF
TGTGCCAGCAGCTTAAGACACTATGGCTACACCTTC
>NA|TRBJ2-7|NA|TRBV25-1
CASSATKSEQYF
TGTGCCAGCAGTGCGACAAAAAGCGAGCAGTACTTC
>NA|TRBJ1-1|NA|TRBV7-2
CASSQWGQGETEAFF
TGTGCCAGCAGCCAATGGGGCCAGGGTGAGACTGAAGCTTTCTTT
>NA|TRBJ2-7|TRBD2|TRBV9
CACSVGTSGRNRNYEQYF
TGTGCCTGCAGCGTAGGGACTAGCGGGCGAAATCGAAACTACGAGCAGTACTTC
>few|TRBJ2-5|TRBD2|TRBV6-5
CASSYGGTSETQYF
TGTGCCAGCAGTTATGGGGGGACTAGCGAGACCCAGTACTTC
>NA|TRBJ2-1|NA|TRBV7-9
CASSLGGEGRRARMFF
TGTGCCAGCAGCTTGGGGGGCGAGGGGCGAAGGGCTAGGATGTTCTTC
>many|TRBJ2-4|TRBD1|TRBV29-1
CSVQQGAKNIQYF
TGCAGCGTTCAACAGGGGGCCAAAAACATTCAGTACTTC
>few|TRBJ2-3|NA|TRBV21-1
CASTRGGLLTDTQYF
TGTGCCAGCACCCGCGGCGGGCTCCTCACAGATACGCAGTATTTT
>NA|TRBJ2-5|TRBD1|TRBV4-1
CASSHDPGTGQETQYF
TGCGCCAGCAGCCATGACCCCGGGACAGGACAAGAGACCCAGTACTTC